This entry concerns a single T cell receptor beta chain. The antigen is not known. The data originate from a study of cytomegalovirus exposure and HLA in healthy donors. PCR primers comprised 60 Vbeta and 13 Jbeta primers. Measured with immunoSEQ multiplex PCR; TCRdb has only the in-frame clones, and not every one. The data show 90,000 to 110,000 clones, approximately 76% seen once. The study's findings and limits: In a later analysis, donors in an Asian-associated ancestry cluster reportedly had fewer N-insertions in productive TCRs than the cohort mean. 150 or so TCR beta chains were listed as cytomegalovirus-associated.

There are 12 residues in the CDR3. Trimming pared 5 bases from V and 8 bases from J, leaving 12 bases between. Germline assignment: CDR1 LNHDA and CDR2 SQIVND (reference sequence). The clonotype originates from a man between 40 and 49 years old in good health and CMV-seronegative. The sample was PBMCs. The chain joins TRBV19 to TRBJ1-2; tentative D call: TRBD1 (5 bases). The CDR3 sequence: CASSPRGTGYTF. The CDR3 coding sequence is TGTGCCAGTAGTCCCCGCGGGACGGGCTACACCTTC. The full variable domain, with the rest looked up from reference TRBV19 and TRBJ1-2, is DGGITQSPKYLFRKEGQNVTLSCEQNLNHDAMYWYRQDPGQGLRLIYYSQIVNDFQKGDIAEGYSVSREKKESFPLTVTSAQKNPTAFYLCASSPRGTGYTFGSGTRLTVV.